Below, 19 T cell receptor beta chains from the same sample are listed, as sequenced in a study of cytotoxic CD8 clonotypes in ibrutinib-treated CLL. The assay was immunoSEQ multiplex PCR, and TCRdb's table has in-frame clones only and misses some. The sample lists some 350,000 clones; over 55% were seen once. The sample in question was PBMCs, obtained after 36 months of ibrutinib treatment. The receptors were gathered from a human donor with chronic lymphocytic leukemia.

The chain links TRBV9 to TRBJ2-7; 10 nucleotides match TRBD1. The CDR3 is 15 amino acids. Unmatched junction bases numbered 6, after V lost 4 bases and J lost 2 bases. From germline, CDR1 is SGDLS and CDR2 YYNGEE. The CDR3 loop is CASSPWTGGTYEQYF. In DNA form, the CDR3 reads TGTGCCAGCAGCCCTTGGACAGGGGGTACCTACGAGCAGTACTTC. Variable domain in full (rest from reference TRBV9 and TRBJ2-7): DSGVTQTPKHLITATGQRVTLRCSPRSGDLSVYWYQQSLDQGLQFLIQYYNGEERAKGNILERFSAQQFPDLHSELNLSSLELGDSALYFCASSPWTGGTYEQYFGPGTRLTVT.

The chain employs TRBV18 and TRBJ2-1; D is unclear. CDR3 length: 13 residues. With 7 bases removed from V and 5 bases from J, the gap between germline ends came to 12 bases. The V gene's germline CDR1 is KGHSH and CDR2 LQKENI. The CDR3 here is CASCDRYHNEQFF. Here the CDR3 DNA reads TGTGCCAGCTGTGACCGCTACCACAATGAGCAGTTCTTC.

The chain uses TRBV15 and TRBJ1-1, with 8 positions matching TRBD1. CDR3 length: 15 residues. Germline CDR1 LNHNV, CDR2 YYDKDF (reference sequence). Trimming at V came to 2 bases and at J to 5 bases, leaving 7 bases not matched to a gene. CDR3 protein: CATSRYRGRGTEAFF. The DNA of the CDR3 is TGTGCCACCAGCAGATACAGGGGGAGGGGAACTGAAGCTTTCTTT.

This clone came up a few times. V gene TRBV7-6 combines with J gene TRBJ1-6; D unclear. This CDR3 spans 12 amino acids. V was cut by 2 bases and J by 9 bases, with 5 bases left in between. The germline V gene encodes CDR1 SGHVS and CDR2 FNYEAQ. This chain's CDR3 is CASSLLGSPLHF. For the CDR3, the DNA is TGTGCCAGCAGCTTACTGGGTTCACCCCTCCACTTT.

V and J are TRBV10-3 and TRBJ2-3; the match to TRBD2 covers 11 bases. This CDR3 is 12 amino acids long. V lost 5 bases and J lost 11; bases outside the gene matches: 3. Germline lookup yields CDR1 ENHRY and CDR2 SYGVKD. CDR3 sequence reads: CAISQTSGEQYF. The CDR3 DNA reads as TGTGCCATCAGTCAGACTAGCGGGGAGCAGTATTTT.

The rearrangement links TRBV6-6 to TRBJ1-3; TRBD1 agrees at 9 bases. J lost 2 bases, V lost 6 bases, and 8 bases had no gene match. The CDR3 length is 16 residues. Germline CDR1 MNHNY, CDR2 SVGAGI (reference sequence). In DNA form, the CDR3 reads TGTGCCAGCAGAGTCACAGGGGGCATAGCTGGAAACACCATATATTTT. Its protein product is CASRVTGGIAGNTIYF.

In its sample, this clone was seen many times. The chain uses TRBV9 and TRBJ1-1; no clear D. Trimming pared 4 bases from V and 1 base from J, leaving 11 bases between. Per germline, CDR1 SGDLS and CDR2 YYNGEE. The CDR3 has 14 residues. CDR3 in DNA: TGTGCCAGCAGCCCCGTCGAGGGGAACACTGAAGCTTTCTTT. It specifies CASSPVEGNTEAFF.

The V call is TRBV19, the J call TRBJ2-1, with a possible D match to TRBD2 (5 bases). This CDR3 region has 13 residues. The V end was cut by 2 bases, the J end by 8 bases, with 10 bases between. Germline V gives CDR1 LNHDA, CDR2 SQIVND (reference sequence). The chain's CDR3 is CASSILDGDEQFF. The DNA for the CDR3 is TGTGCCAGTAGTATACTCGACGGGGATGAGCAGTTCTTC.

The chain carries TRBV5-8 and TRBJ1-1; weak D call: TRBD1 (5 bases). There are 16 residues in the CDR3. The V end was cut by 3 bases, the J end by 1 base, with 16 bases between. The germline V gene encodes CDR1 SGHTS and CDR2 YDEGEE. The DNA of the CDR3 is TGTGCCAGCAGCTCACTCTACCGGGGCCCGAACACTGAAGCTTTCTTT. Residues: CASSSLYRGPNTEAFF.

The chain combines TRBV27 with TRBJ2-7, with a tentative D call TRBD1 (6 bases). Germline CDR1 reads MNHEY; CDR2 reads SMNVEV (reference sequence). V lost 5 bases and J 3 bases, leaving 29 bases between the germline ends. This CDR3 contains 19 residues. CDR3 sequence reads: CASSPRPGQKSAFSYEQYF. The DNA for the CDR3 is TGTGCCAGCAGTCCCCGGCCGGGACAAAAGTCTGCGTTCAGCTACGAGCAGTACTTC.

This sequence joins TRBV7-9 and TRBJ1-1, with 7 bases aligning to TRBD1. The junction had 7 bases not matched to a gene; V was cut back by 5 bases and J by 1 base. In germline, CDR1 is SEHNR, CDR2 FQNEAQ (reference sequence). CDR3 length: 15 residues. As DNA, the CDR3 is TGTGCCAGCAGCCTATCCGGGACAGCGAACACTGAAGCTTTCTTT. Its protein is CASSLSGTANTEAFF. Drawing the rest from reference TRBV7-9 and TRBJ1-1, the complete variable domain is DTGVSQNPRHKITKRGQNVTFRCDPISEHNRLYWYRQTLGQGPEFLTYFQNEAQLEKSRLLSDRFSAERPKGSFSTLEIQRTEQGDSAMYLCASSLSGTANTEAFFGQGTRLTVV.

This clone was picked up one time. This chain links TRBV14 with TRBJ2-7; perhaps TRBD2 as D (7 bases). The CDR3 runs 20 residues. CDR1 and CDR2 from the germline V gene are SGHDN and FVKESK. V was pared by 2 bases and J by 2 bases, with 28 bases between. The CDR3 sequence: CASSQSGGVGRLAGAYEQYF. In DNA form, the CDR3 reads TGTGCCAGCAGCCAATCGGGGGGCGTTGGACGACTAGCCGGGGCCTACGAGCAGTACTTC.

This clone was counted once. The chain recombines TRBV6-5 with TRBJ1-2, with a weak D call TRBD1 (5 bases). The CDR3 is 13 amino acids. Germline CDR1 is MNHEY and CDR2 is SVGAGI. The V gene lost 2 bases and the J gene lost 5 bases, with 9 bases spanning the gap. CDR3 bases: TGTGCCAGCAGTTACCGGGACGCATATGGCTACACCTTC. Translation gives CASSYRDAYGYTF.

In this sample, this clone turned up a few times. The gene calls are TRBV7-3 and TRBJ2-2; D might be TRBD1 (6 bases). V was cut by 5 bases and J by 1 base, with 8 bases left in between. This CDR3 has 14 residues. CDR1 is SGHTA and CDR2 is FQGTGA in the germline V gene. The CDR3 DNA follows: TGTGCCAGCAGCCCCAGGGGGAACACCGGGGAGCTGTTTTTT. Residues: CASSPRGNTGELFF.

The V and J genes are TRBV6-1 and TRBJ2-1; 13 bases fit TRBD2. The trim removed 6 bases at V and 6 bases at J, leaving 5 bases unmatched. The CDR3 runs to 15 residues. Germline V lookup: CDR1 MNHNS, CDR2 SASEGT. The CDR3 reads CASSRLAGGFNEQFF. DNA of the CDR3: TGTGCCAGCAGCCGACTAGCGGGGGGCTTCAATGAGCAGTTCTTC.

V gene TRBV28 combines with J gene TRBJ1-5; a weak D match, TRBD1 (6 bases). The CDR3 length is 15 residues. Germline CDR1 and CDR2: MDHEN and SYDVKM. V dropped 5 bases and J dropped 0 bases, with 11 bases sitting between them. The CDR3 loop is CASSPYRVSNQPQHF. CDR3 sequence (DNA): TGTGCCAGCAGTCCTTACAGGGTTAGCAATCAGCCCCAGCATTTT.

The V call is TRBV15, the J call TRBJ2-6, with no clear D. The germline gives CDR1 LNHNV, CDR2 YYDKDF (reference sequence). The germline V and J ends were trimmed by 8 bases and 2 bases, with 10 bases remaining between them. The CDR3 extends over 14 amino acids. The CDR3 here is CATGPRAGANVLTF. DNA of the CDR3: TGTGCCACCGGGCCAAGGGCTGGGGCCAACGTCCTGACTTTC.

This clone was recorded a few times. The chain combines TRBV15 with TRBJ2-7; no definite D call. The V gene's germline CDR1 is LNHNV and CDR2 YYDKDF (reference sequence). The CDR3 has 14 residues. V was clipped by 1 base and J by 3 bases, with 10 bases between them. The CDR3 loop is CATSRAGRIYEQYF. DNA for the CDR3: TGTGCCACCAGCAGAGCAGGACGGATCTACGAGCAGTACTTC.

The genes are TRBV27 and TRBJ1-1; D may be TRBD1 (6 bases). Trimming left V 2 bases short and J 4 bases short, with 11 bases between. This CDR3 has 14 residues. The germline V gene encodes CDR1 MNHEY and CDR2 SMNVEV (reference sequence). The CDR3, as DNA: TGTGCCAGCAGTTTAGCGCTGGGGGCCACTGAAGCTTTCTTT. The encoded protein is CASSLALGATEAFF.